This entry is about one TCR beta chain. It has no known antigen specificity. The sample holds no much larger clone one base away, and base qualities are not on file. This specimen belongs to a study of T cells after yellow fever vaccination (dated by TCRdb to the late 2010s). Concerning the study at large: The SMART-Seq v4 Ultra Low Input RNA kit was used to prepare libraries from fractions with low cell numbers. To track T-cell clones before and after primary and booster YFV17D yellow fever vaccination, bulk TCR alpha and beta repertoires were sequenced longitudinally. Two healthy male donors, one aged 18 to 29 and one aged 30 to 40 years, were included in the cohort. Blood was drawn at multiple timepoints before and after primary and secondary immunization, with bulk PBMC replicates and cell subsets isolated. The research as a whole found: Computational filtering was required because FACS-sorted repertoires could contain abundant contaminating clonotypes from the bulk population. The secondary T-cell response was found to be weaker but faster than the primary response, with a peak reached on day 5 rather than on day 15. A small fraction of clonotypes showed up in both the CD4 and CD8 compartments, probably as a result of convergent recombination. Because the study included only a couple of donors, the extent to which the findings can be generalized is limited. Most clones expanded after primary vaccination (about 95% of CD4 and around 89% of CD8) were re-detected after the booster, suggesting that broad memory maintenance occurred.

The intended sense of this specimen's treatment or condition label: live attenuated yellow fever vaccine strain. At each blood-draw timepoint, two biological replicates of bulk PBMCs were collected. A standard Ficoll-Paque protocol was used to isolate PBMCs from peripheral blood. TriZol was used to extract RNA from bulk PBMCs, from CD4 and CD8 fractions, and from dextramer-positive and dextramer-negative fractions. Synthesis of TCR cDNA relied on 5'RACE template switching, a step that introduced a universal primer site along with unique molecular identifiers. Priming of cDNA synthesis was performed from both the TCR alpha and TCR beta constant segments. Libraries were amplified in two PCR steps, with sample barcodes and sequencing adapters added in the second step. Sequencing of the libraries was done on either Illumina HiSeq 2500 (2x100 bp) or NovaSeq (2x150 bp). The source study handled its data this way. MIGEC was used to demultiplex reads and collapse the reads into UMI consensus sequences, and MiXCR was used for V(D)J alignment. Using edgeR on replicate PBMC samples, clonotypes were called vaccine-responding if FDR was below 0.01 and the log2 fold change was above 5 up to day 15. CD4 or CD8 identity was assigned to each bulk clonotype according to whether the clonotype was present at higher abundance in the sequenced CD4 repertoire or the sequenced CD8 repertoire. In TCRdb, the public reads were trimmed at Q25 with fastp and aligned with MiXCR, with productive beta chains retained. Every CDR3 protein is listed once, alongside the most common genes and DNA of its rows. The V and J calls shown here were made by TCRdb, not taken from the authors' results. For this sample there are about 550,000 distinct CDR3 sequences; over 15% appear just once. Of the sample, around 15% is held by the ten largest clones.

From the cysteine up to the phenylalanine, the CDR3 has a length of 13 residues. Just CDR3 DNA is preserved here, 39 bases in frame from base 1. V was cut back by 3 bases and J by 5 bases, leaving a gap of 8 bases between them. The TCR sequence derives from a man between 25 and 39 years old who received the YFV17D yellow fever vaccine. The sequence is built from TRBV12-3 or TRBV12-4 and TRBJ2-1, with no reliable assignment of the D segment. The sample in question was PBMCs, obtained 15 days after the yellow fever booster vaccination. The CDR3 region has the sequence CASSFPGDNEQFF. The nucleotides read TGTGCCAGCAGTTTCCCTGGGGACAATGAGCAGTTCTTC.